This T cell receptor beta chain was profiled in a study of immune heterogeneity within non-small cell lung tumors. The CDR3 has 14 amino acids. The trim removed 3 bases at V and 4 bases at J, leaving 5 bases unmatched. Germline CDR1 reads DFQATT; CDR2 reads SNEGSKA (reference sequence). Multiplex PCR with 32 V and 13 J primers amplified TCR beta CDR3. TCRdb itself ran the multiplex PCR reads through MiXCR, one entry per CDR3 protein. The sample consists of around 4,200 distinct CDR3 sequences, less than 25% of them appearing once. TCRs were amplified from approximately 600 ng gDNA of bulk tumor per sample. Several biopsies were spaced far apart within each primary tumor and obtained as surgery took place. With untreated, newly diagnosed non-small cell lung cancer, the patients went on to undergo curative surgery. Study results and limitations: Significant yet moderate, the positive correlation between local T-cell clonality and local tumor mutational burden reached an R of roughly 0.35.

This clonotype counts as medium-sized. The antigen is undetermined. V is TRBV20-1 and J is TRBJ1-2; TRBD1 aligns across 10 bases. The source of this sequence is a man in his fifties with non-small cell lung cancer. What was sequenced was lung tumor tissue. This chain's CDR3 is CSASEGQGTYGYTF. The CDR3 coding sequence is TGCAGTGCTAGTGAGGGACAGGGGACCTATGGCTACACCTTC.